The clone carrying this T cell receptor (beta chain) has only one observation. The entry originates in a study of early T cells in non-severe SARS-CoV-2 infection. Molecules of cDNA were individually given unique molecular identifiers that were attached to them. TCRdb re-called the 5' RACE reads through MiXCR, storing one row per CDR3 protein. This table has 80,000 or so distinct CDR3 sequences, about an eighth appearing once. The V gene end was trimmed by 0 bases and the J gene end by 7 bases; junction bases not matched to a gene: 12. Germline lookup yields CDR1 KGHDR and CDR2 SFDVKD. CDR3 length equals 18 residues.

V gene TRBV24-1 combines with J gene TRBJ2-1; 9 bases match TRBD2. The sequence came from an adult who was a healthcare worker with PCR-confirmed SARS-CoV-2 infection or an uninfected control (not recorded which). Sequencing was done on a sample of whole blood. CDR3 residues: CATSDLPRGSGGNNEQFF. CDR3 bases: TGTGCCACCAGTGATTTGCCCCGGGGTAGCGGGGGAAATAATGAGCAGTTCTTC.